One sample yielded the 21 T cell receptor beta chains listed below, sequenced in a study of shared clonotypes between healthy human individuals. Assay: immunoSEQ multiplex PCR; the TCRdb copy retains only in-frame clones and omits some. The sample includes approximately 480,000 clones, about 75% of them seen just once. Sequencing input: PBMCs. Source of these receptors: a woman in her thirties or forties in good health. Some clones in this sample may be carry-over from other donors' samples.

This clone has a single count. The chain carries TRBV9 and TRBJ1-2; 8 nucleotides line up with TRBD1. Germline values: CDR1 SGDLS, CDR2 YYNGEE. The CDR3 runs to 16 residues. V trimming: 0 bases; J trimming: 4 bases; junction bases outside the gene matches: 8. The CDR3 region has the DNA TGTGCCAGCAGCGTAGCCTCTCAGGGGGCACCCTATGGCTACACCTTC. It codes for CASSVASQGAPYGYTF.

CDR3 coding DNA: TGTGCCAGCAGAAGGGGGCAAAACTATGGCTACACCTTC. Translation gives CASRRGQNYGYTF. The J gene is TRBJ1-2, the V gene TRBV6-5; 7 bases are a match to TRBD1. Germline V gene lookup returns CDR1 MNHEY and CDR2 SVGAGI. The CDR3 sequence is 13 residues long. V trimming: 6 bases; J trimming: 2 bases; junction bases outside the gene matches: 3.

The CDR3 sequence: CASSWGSNYGYTF. The CDR3 DNA follows: TGTGCCAGCAGTTGGGGGAGTAACTATGGCTACACCTTC. The chain employs TRBV28 and TRBJ1-2; TRBD1 is a possible D gene (5 bases). In germline, CDR1 is MDHEN, CDR2 SYDVKM. V dropped 4 bases and J dropped 1 base, with 7 bases sitting between them. The CDR3 loop spans 13 amino acids.

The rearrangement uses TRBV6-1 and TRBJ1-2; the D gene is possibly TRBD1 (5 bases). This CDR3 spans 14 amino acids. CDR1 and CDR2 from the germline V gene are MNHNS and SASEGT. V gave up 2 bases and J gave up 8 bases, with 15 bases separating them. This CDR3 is CASSESGGSRGYTF. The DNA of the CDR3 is TGTGCCAGCAGTGAATCGGGGGGATCGAGAGGCTACACCTTC.

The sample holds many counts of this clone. CDR3: CASSPGQGRRHGYTF. In nucleotides, the CDR3 is TGTGCCAGCAGCCCGGGACAGGGGCGCCGCCATGGCTACACCTTC. J is TRBJ1-2 and V is TRBV7-9; 10 bases match TRBD1. There are 15 residues in the CDR3. V lost 5 bases and J lost 6; bases outside the gene matches: 9. Germline V gene lookup returns CDR1 SEHNR and CDR2 FQNEAQ (reference sequence). The full variable domain, rest sourced from reference TRBV7-9 and TRBJ1-2, is DTGVSQNPRHKITKRGQNVTFRCDPISEHNRLYWYRQTLGQGPEFLTYFQNEAQLEKSRLLSDRFSAERPKGSFSTLEIQRTEQGDSAMYLCASSPGQGRRHGYTFGSGTRLTVV.

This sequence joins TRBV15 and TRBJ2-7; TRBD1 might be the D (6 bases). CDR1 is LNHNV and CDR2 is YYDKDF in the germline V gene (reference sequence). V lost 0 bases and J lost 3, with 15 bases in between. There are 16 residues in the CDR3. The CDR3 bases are TGTGCCACCAGCAGAGATCGCCTTGAGGACAGCTACGAGCAGTACTTC. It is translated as CATSRDRLEDSYEQYF.

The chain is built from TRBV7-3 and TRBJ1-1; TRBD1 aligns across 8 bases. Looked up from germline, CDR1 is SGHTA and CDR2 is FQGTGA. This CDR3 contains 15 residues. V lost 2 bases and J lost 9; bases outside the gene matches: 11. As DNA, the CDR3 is TGTGCCAGCAGCTTACTCGGGCAGGGGGCTTCTAAAGCTTTCTTT. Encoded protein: CASSLLGQGASKAFF.

This CDR3 reads CASSLASGVTNTGELFF. The CDR3, as DNA: TGTGCCAGCAGCTTAGCTAGCGGGGTCACGAACACCGGGGAGCTGTTTTTT. The genes are TRBV7-2 and TRBJ2-2; 8 bases match TRBD2. Germline V gene sequence: CDR1 SGHTA, CDR2 FQGNSA. The CDR3 consists of 17 residues. After removal of 0 bases from V and 0 bases from J, the junction contained 3 bases not matched to a gene.

The CDR3 reads CATRALSNYGYTF. CDR3 in DNA: TGTGCCACGAGAGCGCTCTCTAACTATGGCTACACCTTC. This rearrangement joins TRBV10-3 to TRBJ1-2; D is uncertain. Trimming took off 10 bases at V and 0 bases at J, with 12 bases between the two ends. The CDR3 is 13 residues long. Germline V gene data show CDR1 as ENHRY and CDR2 as SYGVKD.

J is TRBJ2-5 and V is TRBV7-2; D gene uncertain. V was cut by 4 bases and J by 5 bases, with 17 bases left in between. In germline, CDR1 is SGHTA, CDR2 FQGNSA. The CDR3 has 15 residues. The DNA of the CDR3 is TGTGCCAGCAGCTCTAATGCCCGTGCGTGGGAGACCCAGTACTTC. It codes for CASSSNARAWETQYF.

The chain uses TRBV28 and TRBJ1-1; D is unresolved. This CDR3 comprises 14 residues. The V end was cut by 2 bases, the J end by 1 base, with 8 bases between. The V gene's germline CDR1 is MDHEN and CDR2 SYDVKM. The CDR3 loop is CASSLTLPNTEAFF. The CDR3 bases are TGTGCCAGCAGTTTAACACTACCGAACACTGAAGCTTTCTTT.

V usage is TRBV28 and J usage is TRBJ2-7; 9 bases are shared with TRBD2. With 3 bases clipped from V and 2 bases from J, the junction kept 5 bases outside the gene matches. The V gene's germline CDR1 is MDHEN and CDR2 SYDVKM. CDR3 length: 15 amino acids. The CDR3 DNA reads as TGTGCCAGCAGTTTTGGCGGGAGGGCAACCTACGAGCAGTACTTC. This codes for CASSFGGRATYEQYF.

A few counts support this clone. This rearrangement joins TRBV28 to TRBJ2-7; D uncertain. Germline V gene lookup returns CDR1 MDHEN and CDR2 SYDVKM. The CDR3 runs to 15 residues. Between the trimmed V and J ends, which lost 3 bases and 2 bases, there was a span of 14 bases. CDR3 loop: CASSFRASPTYEQYF. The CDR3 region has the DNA TGTGCCAGCAGTTTTAGGGCGAGTCCAACCTACGAGCAGTACTTC. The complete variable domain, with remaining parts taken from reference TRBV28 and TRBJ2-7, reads DVKVTQSSRYLVKRTGEKVFLECVQDMDHENMFWYRQDPGLGLRLIYFSYDVKMKEKGDIPEGYSVSREKKERFSLILESASTNQTSMYLCASSFRASPTYEQYFGPGTRLTVT.

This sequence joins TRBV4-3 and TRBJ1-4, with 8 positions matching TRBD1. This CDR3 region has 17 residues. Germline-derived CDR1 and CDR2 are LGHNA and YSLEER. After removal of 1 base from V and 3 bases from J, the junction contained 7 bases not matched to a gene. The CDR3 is CASSQGSQGAANEKLFF. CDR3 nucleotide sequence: TGCGCCAGCAGCCAAGGGTCTCAGGGGGCAGCTAATGAAAAACTGTTTTTT.

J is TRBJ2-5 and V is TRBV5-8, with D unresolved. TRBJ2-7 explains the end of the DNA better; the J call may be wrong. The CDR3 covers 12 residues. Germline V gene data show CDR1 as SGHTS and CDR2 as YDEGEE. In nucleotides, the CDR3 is TGTGCCAGCAGCTTGGAATTCTACGAGCAGTACTTC. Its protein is CASSLEFYEQYF.

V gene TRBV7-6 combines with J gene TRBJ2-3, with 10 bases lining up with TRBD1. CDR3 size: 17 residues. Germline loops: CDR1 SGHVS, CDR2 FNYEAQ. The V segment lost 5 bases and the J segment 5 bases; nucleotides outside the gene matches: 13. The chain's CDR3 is CASSPVTGTGVGDTQYF. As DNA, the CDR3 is TGTGCCAGCAGCCCCGTCACAGGGACAGGGGTGGGAGATACGCAGTATTTT. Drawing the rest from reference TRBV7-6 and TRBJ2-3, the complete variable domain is GAGVSQSPRYKVTKRGQDVALRCDPISGHVSLYWYRQALGQGPEFLTYFNYEAQQDKSGLPNDRFSAERPEGSISTLTIQRTEQRDSAMYRCASSPVTGTGVGDTQYFGPGTRLTVL.

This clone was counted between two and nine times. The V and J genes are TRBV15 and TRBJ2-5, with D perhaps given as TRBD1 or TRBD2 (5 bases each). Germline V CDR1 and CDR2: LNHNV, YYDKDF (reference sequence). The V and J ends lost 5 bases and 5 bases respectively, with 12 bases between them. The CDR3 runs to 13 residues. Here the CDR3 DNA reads TGTGCCACCAGCCGTTGGGGGTCGGAGACCCAGTACTTC. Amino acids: CATSRWGSETQYF.

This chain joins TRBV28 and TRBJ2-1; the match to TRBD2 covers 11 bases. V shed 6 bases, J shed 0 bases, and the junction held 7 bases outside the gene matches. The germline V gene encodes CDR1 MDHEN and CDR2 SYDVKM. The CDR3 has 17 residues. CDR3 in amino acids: CASSLVSGRGSYNEQFF. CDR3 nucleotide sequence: TGTGCCAGCAGCCTCGTTAGCGGGAGGGGCTCCTACAATGAGCAGTTCTTC. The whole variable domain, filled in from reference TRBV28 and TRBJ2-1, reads DVKVTQSSRYLVKRTGEKVFLECVQDMDHENMFWYRQDPGLGLRLIYFSYDVKMKEKGDIPEGYSVSREKKERFSLILESASTNQTSMYLCASSLVSGRGSYNEQFFGPGTRLTVL.

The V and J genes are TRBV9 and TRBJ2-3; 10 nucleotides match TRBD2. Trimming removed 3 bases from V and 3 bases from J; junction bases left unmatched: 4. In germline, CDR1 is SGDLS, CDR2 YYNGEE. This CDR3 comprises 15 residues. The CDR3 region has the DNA TGTGCCAGCAGCGGAGGACTAGCGGTAACAGATACGCAGTATTTT. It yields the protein CASSGGLAVTDTQYF.

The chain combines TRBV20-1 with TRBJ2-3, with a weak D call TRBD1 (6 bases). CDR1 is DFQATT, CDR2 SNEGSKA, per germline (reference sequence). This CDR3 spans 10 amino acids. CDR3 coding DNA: TGCAGAGGGGGAGATACTGCGCAGTATTTT. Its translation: CRGGDTAQYF.

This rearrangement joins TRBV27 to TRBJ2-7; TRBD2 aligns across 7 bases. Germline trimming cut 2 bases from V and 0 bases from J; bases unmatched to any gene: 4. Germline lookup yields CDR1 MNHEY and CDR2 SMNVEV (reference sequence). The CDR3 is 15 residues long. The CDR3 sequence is CASSLGRGTSYEQYF. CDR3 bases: TGTGCCAGCAGTTTAGGGCGGGGGACCTCCTACGAGCAGTACTTC.